What follows are 19 T cell receptor beta chains derived from one specimen sequenced in a study of T-cell reconstitution after alpha-beta-depleted transplantation in children (dated by TCRdb to the mid-2010s). The library was built by means of PCR. Sequencing relied on an Illumina HiSeq 2500. To normalize quantification of the TCRbeta repertoire, the TCR libraries were built with molecular barcoding that relied on unique molecular identifiers. TCRdb passed the public sequencing reads through fastp at Q25 and MiXCR, retaining productive beta sequences. Every distinct CDR3 protein forms one entry, paired with its most common genes and DNA. The sample yields some 550,000 distinct CDR3 sequences; 20% to 25% were counted once. Together, the top ten hold roughly 15% of the sample. Taken with the paper, the label for treatment or condition translates to: allogeneic hematopoietic cell transplantation with graft depleted of TCRalphabeta T cells and CD19 B cells.

This specimen was PBMCs, mostly from graft donor cells, taken 360 days after TCRalphabeta/CD19-depleted stem cell transplant. The receptors were sampled from a boy under two years old who had a stem cell transplant for acute myeloid leukemia, so the T cells may come from the graft donor.

This clonotype was seen repeatedly, ten times or more. This chain joins TRBV12-3 or TRBV12-4 and TRBJ1-1, with TRBD1 matching over 8 bases. With V trimmed by 5 bases and J by 10 bases, 9 bases remained unmatched. This CDR3 contains 13 residues. The chain's CDR3 is CASSPIGQGGAFF. The CDR3 DNA sequence: TGTGCCAGCAGTCCAATAGGACAGGGAGGAGCTTTCTTT.

This clonotype has ten or more counts. The genes are TRBV6-2 or TRBV6-3 and TRBJ1-1; no clear D gene. The CDR3 extends over 13 amino acids. Germline loops: CDR1 MNHEY, CDR2 SVGEGT. V gave up 2 bases and J gave up 1 base, with 5 bases separating them. The CDR3 loop reads CASSYKGNTEAFF. In DNA form, the CDR3 reads TGTGCCAGCAGTTACAAGGGGAACACTGAAGCTTTCTTT.

This clonotype was counted ten times or more. The chain recombines TRBV6-5 with TRBJ2-3, with D unclear. V was trimmed by 2 bases and J by 2 bases, leaving 11 bases between them. The length of the CDR3 is 15 residues. CDR1 and CDR2 (germline): MNHEY, SVGAGI. The DNA of the CDR3 is TGTGCCAGCAGTTACACAGACTGGGACACAGATACGCAGTATTTT. This codes for CASSYTDWDTDTQYF.

This chain connects TRBV24-1 to TRBJ1-5; D is unclear. Trimming removed 1 base from V and 9 bases from J, with 6 bases in between. Germline V gene sequence: CDR1 KGHDR, CDR2 SFDVKD. CDR3 length equals 12 residues. The CDR3 spells CATSDFPGPQHF. The DNA of the CDR3 is TGTGCCACCAGTGATTTCCCAGGGCCCCAGCATTTT.

This clonotype has just a few counts. The V and J genes are TRBV29-1 and TRBJ1-4; D is uncertain. Germline V CDR1 and CDR2: SQVTM, ANQGSEA. Between the trimmed V and J ends, which lost 0 bases and 7 bases, there was a span of 15 bases. This CDR3 spans 15 amino acids. As DNA, the CDR3 is TGCAGCGTTGAAGACGGGAGGTTCGGCGGTGAAAAACTGTTTTTT. Its translation: CSVEDGRFGGEKLFF.

The J gene is TRBJ2-5, the V gene TRBV12-3 or TRBV12-4; 7 bases map to TRBD2. V was clipped by 7 bases and J by 6 bases; unmatched bases: 11. This CDR3 region has 14 residues. The CDR3 loop reads CASKSPSGGKTQYF. In DNA, the CDR3 is TGTGCCAGCAAGTCTCCTAGCGGAGGAAAGACCCAGTACTTC.

The chain links TRBV13 to TRBJ2-2, with no clear D. The germline V gene has CDR1 PRHDT and CDR2 FYEKMQ (reference sequence). With 4 bases removed from V and 4 bases from J, the gap between germline ends came to 10 bases. This CDR3 is built from 14 residues. In DNA, the CDR3 is TGTGCCAGCAGCTCCGGGCCTCTCACCGGGGAGCTGTTTTTT. This gives the protein CASSSGPLTGELFF.

V usage is TRBV11-2 and J usage is TRBJ2-3; 10 positions agree with TRBD1. CDR1 and CDR2 from the germline V gene are SGHAT and FQNNGV. The CDR3 runs to 16 residues. V shed 5 bases and J 2 bases; nucleotides not matched to a gene: 7. The CDR3 loop is CASSRPGTGATDTQYF. In DNA, the CDR3 is TGTGCCAGCAGCCGTCCCGGGACAGGGGCCACAGATACGCAGTATTTT.

This rearrangement joins TRBV20-1 to TRBJ2-7; the D gene is possibly TRBD2 (5 bases). The germline V gene encodes CDR1 DFQATT and CDR2 SNEGSKA (reference sequence). V was pared by 0 bases and J by 3 bases, with 12 bases between. CDR3 size: 14 residues. The CDR3 DNA sequence: TGCAGTGCTAGAGAGGTTGCTGCGGGCTACGAGCAGTACGTC. Protein sequence: CSAREVAAGYEQYV.

J is TRBJ2-5 and V is TRBV7-8, with TRBD2 matching over 13 bases. Germline V gene lookup returns CDR1 SGHVS and CDR2 FQNEAQ. With V trimmed by 3 bases and J by 5 bases, 12 bases remained unmatched. The CDR3 totals 18 residues. CDR3 DNA: TGTGCCAGCAGCTTGGTGTTGACTAGCGGGGGGCAGTGGGAGACCCAGTACTTC. Encoded protein: CASSLVLTSGGQWETQYF.

This clonotype occurred a few times. This chain uses TRBV20-1 with TRBJ2-3, with a possible D match to TRBD2 (6 bases). Trimming shortened V by 6 bases and J by 6 bases, and 19 bases separated the two germline ends. This CDR3 is 14 amino acids long. Germline lookup yields CDR1 DFQATT and CDR2 SNEGSKA (reference sequence). CDR3 sequence: CSAPPEGPADTQYF. CDR3 DNA: TGCAGTGCCCCACCGGAGGGGCCAGCGGATACGCAGTATTTT.

This clonotype has ten or more counts. This sequence joins TRBV13 and TRBJ2-1; 8 bases are shared with TRBD2. The CDR3 sequence is 14 residues long. Germline CDR1 is PRHDT and CDR2 is FYEKMQ (reference sequence). V was pared by 7 bases and J by 9 bases, with 11 bases of the junction left unmatched. CDR3 region: CASNVAGGKGEQFF. The CDR3 DNA is TGTGCCAGCAACGTGGCGGGGGGAAAGGGTGAGCAGTTCTTC.

This clonotype came up many times. This chain links TRBV5-1 with TRBJ1-5, with no clear D. Trimming pared 0 bases from V and 4 bases from J, leaving 11 bases between. The CDR3 spans 15 residues. Germline V gene lookup returns CDR1 SGHRS and CDR2 YFSETQ. CDR3 DNA sequence: TGCGCCAGCAGCTTGGAGCCGGGCCTAAATCAGCCCCAGCATTTT. Amino acid sequence: CASSLEPGLNQPQHF.

This clonotype was detected only a few times. The gene calls are TRBV12-3 or TRBV12-4 and TRBJ2-7; D is possibly TRBD1 (5 bases). This CDR3 is 15 amino acids long. With 1 base removed from V and 3 bases from J, the gap between germline ends came to 13 bases. The CDR3 DNA reads TGTGCCAGCAGTTTAGATAGGGGATGGGTCTACGAGCAGTACTTC. Its protein is CASSLDRGWVYEQYF.

This clonotype was seen a few times. This sequence joins TRBV2 and TRBJ2-1; D is possibly TRBD1 (6 bases). The V end lost 6 bases, the J end lost 7 bases, and 19 bases lay between the germline ends. CDR1 is SNHLY, CDR2 FYNNEI, per germline. There are 15 residues in the CDR3. The CDR3 bases are TGTGCCAGCAGCCCGACAGGTGGGTGGACGAATGAGCAGTTCTTC. Amino acid sequence: CASSPTGGWTNEQFF.

In this sample, this clonotype turned up a few times. V gene TRBV20-1 combines with J gene TRBJ2-3; a possible D gene is TRBD2 (6 bases). V lost 3 bases and J 5 bases, leaving 12 bases between the germline ends. Germline V gene sequence: CDR1 DFQATT, CDR2 SNEGSKA (reference sequence). The CDR3 is 13 residues long. The CDR3 reads CSASGGSGDTQYF. The CDR3 coding sequence is TGCAGTGCTAGTGGGGGGTCCGGAGATACGCAGTATTTT.

This clonotype was observed many times. The chain has TRBV10-3 and TRBJ2-3; D is unclear. With 5 bases removed from V and 4 bases from J, the gap between germline ends came to 7 bases. The germline CDR1 and CDR2 sequences are ENHRY and SYGVKD. This CDR3 is 12 amino acids long. CDR3 residues: CAISLEADTQYF. CDR3 sequence (DNA): TGTGCCATCAGTTTAGAGGCAGATACGCAGTATTTT.

The rearrangement joins TRBV6-2 or TRBV6-3 to TRBJ2-4; tentatively, D is TRBD2 (6 bases). The CDR3 has 15 residues. Trimming pared 1 base from V and 8 bases from J, leaving 15 bases between. Per germline, CDR1 MNHEY and CDR2 SVGEGT. The CDR3 nucleotides are TGTGCCAGCAGTTACTTGCGGGATGGGGACGACATTCAGTACTTC. It translates to CASSYLRDGDDIQYF.

The V and J genes are TRBV5-1 and TRBJ2-5; 8 positions agree with TRBD2. J gave up 2 bases and V 5 bases, and 5 bases lay outside the gene matches. Germline V lookup: CDR1 SGHRS, CDR2 YFSETQ. This CDR3 has 14 amino acids. The CDR3: CASRRAGAQETQYF. The CDR3 DNA reads TGCGCCAGCAGACGAGCGGGGGCTCAAGAGACCCAGTACTTC.